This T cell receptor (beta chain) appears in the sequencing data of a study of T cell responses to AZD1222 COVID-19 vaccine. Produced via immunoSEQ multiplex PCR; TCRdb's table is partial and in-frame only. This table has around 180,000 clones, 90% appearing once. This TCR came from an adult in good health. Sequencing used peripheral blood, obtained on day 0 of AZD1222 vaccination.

The CDR3 DNA reads as TGTGCCAGCAGCTTAGCTCGGCAGGTCAGGGATGGGGAAGAGACCCAGTACTTC. Its protein product is CASSLARQVRDGEETQYF. V and J are TRBV7-9 and TRBJ2-5; D possibly corresponds to TRBD1 (5 bases). Germline CDR1 and CDR2: SEHNR and FQNEAQ (reference sequence). V lost 0 bases, J lost 3 bases, and 20 bases lay in between. The CDR3 totals 18 residues.